Here is one TCR beta chain with its context. Original handling: Reference gene primer amplification gave estimated nucleated cell counts. Some clones are missing from TCRdb's copy, which holds only in-frame ones; the method was immunoSEQ multiplex PCR. V and J calls and clone size come straight from that table; D and trimming were deduced from the DNA. The sample gives approximately 270,000 clones, approximately 89% of which show up once; approximately 10% is in the top ten. The sample originates from a study of blood T cell repertoires in COVID-19. Turning to the study itself: COVID-19 samples collected from the United States, Italy and Spain covered acute and convalescent phases. PBMCs, B-cell-depleted T cells, or T cells provided the cDNA or gDNA that made up the material.

The source material was peripheral blood. The clonotype was recovered from a man aged 35 to 55 with active or convalescent COVID-19.

CDR3 sequence: CASSSGLGPSNQPQHF. The DNA for the CDR3 is TGTGCCAGCAGTTCCGGGTTAGGTCCGAGCAATCAGCCCCAGCATTTT. The chain links TRBV28 to TRBJ1-5, with D unclear. V shed 4 bases and J shed 1 base, with 14 bases lying between them. In germline, CDR1 is MDHEN, CDR2 SYDVKM. CDR3 length: 16 amino acids.